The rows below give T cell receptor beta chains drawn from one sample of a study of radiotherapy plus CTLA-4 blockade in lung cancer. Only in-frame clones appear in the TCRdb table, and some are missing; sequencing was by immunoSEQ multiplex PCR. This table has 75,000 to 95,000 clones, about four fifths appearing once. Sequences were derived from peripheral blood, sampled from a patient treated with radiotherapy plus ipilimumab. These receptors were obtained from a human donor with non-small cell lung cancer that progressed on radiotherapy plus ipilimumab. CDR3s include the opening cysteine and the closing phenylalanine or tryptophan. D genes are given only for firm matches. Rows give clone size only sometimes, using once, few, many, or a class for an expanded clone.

CASSSGTTNTGELFF	TGCGCCAGCAGCTCCGGGACTACCAACACCGGGGAGCTGTTTTTT	.	TRBD2	TRBV5-1	TRBJ2-2
CASSYRDSSGNTIYF	TGTGCCAGCAGCTACAGGGACAGCTCTGGAAACACCATATATTTT	.	TRBD1	TRBV5-6	TRBJ1-3
CASSVENTIYF	TGTGCCAGCAGTGTTGAGAACACCATATATTTT	.	.	TRBV2	TRBJ1-3
CASSESGAKGNTIYF	TGCGCCAGCAGTGAGTCGGGGGCGAAAGGAAACACCATATATTTT	.	.	TRBV10-1	TRBJ1-3
CASTPGGGTNYGYTF	TGTGCCAGCACTCCAGGTGGGGGAACTAACTACGGCTACACCTTC	.	.	TRBV28	TRBJ1-2
CASSRTGATGELFF	TGTGCCAGCAGCCGGACAGGGGCCACCGGGGAGCTGTTTTTT	.	TRBD1	TRBV4-2	TRBJ2-2
CASSKKGGDRPLLSNQPQHF	TGTGCCAGCAGCAAAAAAGGGGGGGATCGGCCGTTACTTAGCAATCAGCCCCAGCATTTT	.	.	TRBV21-1	TRBJ1-5
CASSLSGTSGGDTQYF	TGTGCCAGCAGCTTATCCGGGACTAGCGGAGGAGATACGCAGTATTTT	.	TRBD2	TRBV5-4	TRBJ2-3
CASRTSGLSTDTQYF	TGTGCCAGCAGGACTAGCGGACTTAGCACAGATACGCAGTATTTT	once	TRBD2	TRBV7-8	TRBJ2-3
CASSLGQGSGNTEAFF	TGCGCCAGCAGCTTGGGACAGGGGAGTGGGAACACTGAAGCTTTCTTT	.	TRBD1	TRBV5-1	TRBJ1-1
CATSREKAGDSNQPQHF	TGTGCCACCAGCAGAGAAAAGGCAGGCGATAGCAATCAGCCCCAGCATTTT	.	.	TRBV15	TRBJ1-5
CASFTSGRRTGELFF	TGTGCCAGCTTTACTAGCGGGAGACGAACCGGGGAGCTGTTTTTT	.	TRBD2	TRBV7-2	TRBJ2-2
CASSLELASSYNEQFF	TGTGCCAGCAGCTTAGAGCTGGCGAGCTCCTACAATGAGCAGTTCTTC	.	.	TRBV7-8	TRBJ2-1
CASSFIVQGGEQFF	TGTGCCAGCAGTTTTATTGTACAGGGAGGTGAGCAGTTCTTC	.	.	TRBV28	TRBJ2-1
CASSLGLAGAQETQYF	TGTGCCAGCAGTCTGGGACTAGCGGGAGCCCAAGAGACCCAGTACTTC	.	TRBD2	TRBV27	TRBJ2-5
CASSLGPGAGYTF	TGTGCCAGCAGCTTAGGGCCGGGGGCGGGCTACACCTTC	few	.	TRBV7-3	TRBJ1-2
CASGLCGILGTDTQYF	TGTGCTAGTGGTTTGTGCGGGATTCTCGGCACAGATACGCAGTATTTT	.	.	TRBV12-5	TRBJ2-3
CASSQDWQGASTGELFF	TGCGCCAGCAGCCAAGATTGGCAGGGGGCGAGCACCGGGGAGCTGTTTTTT	.	TRBD1	TRBV4-1	TRBJ2-2
CASSVLQGIQYF	TGTGCCAGCAGTGTACTGCAGGGCATTCAGTACTTC	.	.	TRBV6-1	TRBJ2-4
CASSSATIGTGKLFF	TGCGCCAGCAGCTCGGCGACCATTGGGACAGGAAAACTGTTTTTT	.	TRBD1	TRBV5-1	TRBJ1-4
CASSFVAGAADTQYF	TGTGCCAGCAGCTTTGTAGCGGGAGCGGCAGATACGCAGTATTTT	.	TRBD2	TRBV5-6	TRBJ2-3
CASSSGTGITEAFF	TGTGCCAGCAGTTCCGGGACAGGGATCACTGAAGCTTTCTTT	.	TRBD1	TRBV7-3	TRBJ1-1
CASSTISGSGYEQYF	TGTGCCAGTAGTACTATATCAGGGTCGGGCTACGAGCAGTACTTC	once	.	TRBV19	TRBJ2-7
CASSPPTGRAEQYF	TGTGCCAGCTCACCACCGACGGGTAGGGCCGAGCAGTACTTC	few	.	TRBV18	TRBJ2-7
CASSLYGQRAVTDTQYF	TGTGCCAGCAGCTTGTATGGCCAGCGGGCCGTCACAGATACGCAGTATTTT	.	.	TRBV5-6	TRBJ2-3
CASSTGRTQYF	TGTGCCAGTAGTACTGGACGCACCCAGTACTTC	.	.	TRBV19	TRBJ2-5
CASSSQGGVTGELFF	TGTGCCAGCAGCTCACAGGGAGGAGTGACCGGGGAGCTGTTTTTT	.	.	TRBV7-9	TRBJ2-2
CASSPSSGRASAGELFF	TGTGCCAGCTCACCCTCCAGCGGGAGGGCCTCGGCCGGGGAGCTGTTTTTT	few	TRBD2	TRBV18	TRBJ2-2
CASSRSGDYTDTQYF	TGCGCCAGCAGCCGTAGCGGGGACTACACAGATACGCAGTATTTT	.	TRBD2	TRBV5-1	TRBJ2-3
CASSFSSSLAKNIQYF	TGTGCCAGCAGCTTCTCAAGTTCCCTAGCCAAAAACATTCAGTACTTC	.	.	TRBV5-6	TRBJ2-4
CASKGFDTYYNEQFF	TGTGCCAGTAAGGGATTTGACACATACTACAATGAGCAGTTCTTC	.	.	TRBV19	TRBJ2-1
CASRGNYGYTF	TGCGCCAGCAGGGGGAATTATGGCTACACCTTC	.	.	TRBV5-1	TRBJ1-2
CASSLRFGTGAPNTEAFF	TGTGCCAGCAGCTTAAGATTTGGGACAGGGGCCCCGAACACTGAAGCTTTCTTT	.	TRBD1	TRBV11-1	TRBJ1-1
CASSYPPRGLSNEKLFF	TGTGCCAGCAGCTATCCTCCTCGGGGGCTTTCTAATGAAAAACTGTTTTTT	.	.	TRBV7-2	TRBJ1-4
CASRSLAGYGYTF	TGTGCCAGCAGATCCCTGGCTGGCTATGGCTACACCTTC	few	.	TRBV7-9	TRBJ1-2
CASSLNMDTIYF	TGTGCCAGCAGCTTAAATATGGACACCATATATTTT	.	.	TRBV7-9	TRBJ1-3
CASSYSRSMNTGELFF	TGTGCCAGCAGTTACTCGAGGTCGATGAACACCGGGGAGCTGTTTTTT	.	.	TRBV6-6	TRBJ2-2
CASSLVTTVNTGELFF	TGTGCCAGCAGCTTAGTTACCACGGTGAACACCGGGGAGCTGTTTTTT	few	.	TRBV7-2	TRBJ2-2
CASSTPEGSTDTQYF	TGTGCCAGCAGCACGCCGGAGGGAAGCACAGATACGCAGTATTTT	once	.	TRBV11-2	TRBJ2-3
CASSPRTGVNYGYTF	TGTGCCAGCAGCCCTAGGACAGGGGTGAACTATGGCTACACCTTC	few	TRBD1	TRBV7-8	TRBJ1-2
CASSFSGSNYNEQFF	TGCGCCAGCAGCTTTAGCGGGAGCAACTACAATGAGCAGTTCTTC	.	TRBD2	TRBV5-1	TRBJ2-1
CASSLSAGDTDTQYF	TGTGCCAGCAGTTTATCGGCGGGAGACACAGATACGCAGTATTTT	.	TRBD2	TRBV27	TRBJ2-3
CASSLGQSPRDTGELFF	TGTGCCAGCAGCTTAGGACAAAGTCCTCGAGACACCGGGGAGCTGTTTTTT	.	.	TRBV7-6	TRBJ2-2
CASSLDSGREFTYNEQFF	TGTGCCAGCAGCTTAGATTCGGGGCGGGAGTTTACCTACAATGAGCAGTTCTTC	once	TRBD2	TRBV7-8	TRBJ2-1
CASSVGPTGKAFF	TGTGCCAGCAGCGTAGGGCCAACAGGGAAGGCTTTCTTT	.	.	TRBV9	TRBJ1-1
CASSPVTRGSTEAFF	TGTGCCAGCTCACCAGTGACCCGGGGGAGCACTGAAGCTTTCTTT	few	.	TRBV18	TRBJ1-1
CASSFDRGSYNEQFF	TGTGCCAGCAGCTTCGACAGGGGCTCCTACAATGAGCAGTTCTTC	.	TRBD1	TRBV7-3	TRBJ2-1
CASRAGTSGNNEQFF	TGTGCCAGCAGAGCCGGGACTAGCGGAAACAATGAGCAGTTCTTC	few	TRBD2	TRBV2	TRBJ2-1
CSVDGGGIGELFF	TGCAGCGTTGACGGGGGAGGCATCGGGGAGCTGTTTTTT	.	.	TRBV29-1	TRBJ2-2
CASSPPTGLETQYF	TGTGCCAGCAGTCCCCCCACAGGGTTGGAGACCCAGTACTTC	.	.	TRBV28	TRBJ2-5
CASSPRQGGLNTEAFF	TGTGCCAGCAGCCCTAGACAGGGGGGATTGAACACTGAAGCTTTCTTT	.	TRBD1	TRBV13	TRBJ1-1
CASSAEQNQPQHF	TGTGCCAGCAGCGCCGAACAGAATCAGCCCCAGCATTTT	few	.	TRBV5-4	TRBJ1-5
CASLRGATQYF	TGTGCCAGTCTCCGGGGGGCAACGCAGTATTTT	.	.	TRBV6-5	TRBJ2-3
CASSWTDNQPQHF	TGTGCCAGCAGTTGGACAGACAATCAGCCCCAGCATTTT	.	.	TRBV27	TRBJ1-5